What follows describes a single T cell receptor (beta chain). Its specificity is unknown. The data derive from a study of shared clonotypes between healthy human individuals. Study-level findings and limits: Naive subsets usually exceeded memory subsets in estimated richness.

This CDR3 contains 15 residues. The germline gives CDR1 GTSNPN, CDR2 SVGIG (reference sequence). V shed 5 bases and J 3 bases; nucleotides not matched to a gene: 11. Only in-frame clones appear in the TCRdb table, and some are missing; sequencing was by immunoSEQ multiplex PCR. The table shows millions of clones, with about 92% occurring only once. The chain has TRBV30 and TRBJ2-7; 9 bases map to TRBD1. The source is a man between 18 and 35 years old in good health. Some clones in this sample may be carry-over from other donors' samples. Input material: naive CD4+ T cells from PBMCs. Subset here: CD45RA+ positively selected. The CDR3 loop is CAWSVPGQGHYEQYF. The CDR3 DNA reads as TGTGCCTGGTCGGTACCGGGACAGGGTCACTACGAGCAGTACTTC.